Each of the 13 T cell receptor beta chains below was sequenced from the same sample in a study of cytomegalovirus exposure and HLA in healthy donors listed by TCRdb under 2017. The method behind the library was the immunoSEQ multiplex PCR assay. For the multiplex PCR, a mixture combining 60 forward primers for TCR Vbeta segments and 13 reverse primers for TCR Jbeta segments was used. The table comes from immuneACCESS by way of TCRdb, which keeps in-frame sequences with V and J called. Part of the clones is missing from these tables; in studies checked, under half for an unresolved V gene and the rest for unknown reasons. Present in this sample are fewer than 150,000 clones, approximately 79% of which were seen just once. The ten largest clones take up around 7% of the sample. Sequenced input: PBMCs. These receptors were collected from a man between 35 and 55 years old in good health and CMV-seropositive.

The chain combines TRBV13 with TRBJ2-3; tentatively, D is TRBD1 (6 bases). The CDR3 loop spans 14 amino acids. V was trimmed by 2 bases and J by 2 bases, leaving 8 bases between them. Germline V gene sequence: CDR1 PRHDT, CDR2 FYEKMQ (reference sequence). Written as DNA, the CDR3 is TGTGCCAGCAGCTTATCAGGGGTCACAGATACGCAGTATTTT. It codes for CASSLSGVTDTQYF.

This clone was picked up a small number of times. The chain employs TRBV7-2 and TRBJ2-3; 10 nucleotides match TRBD2. The germline V gene encodes CDR1 SGHTA and CDR2 FQGNSA. With V trimmed by 5 bases and J by 5 bases, 16 bases remained unmatched. The CDR3 spans 18 residues. CDR3 amino acids: CASSRRQREGLGGDTQYF. The CDR3, as DNA: TGTGCCAGCAGCCGGAGGCAGCGGGAGGGCCTTGGTGGAGATACGCAGTATTTT.

The chain couples TRBV28 to TRBJ2-7, with 7 bases that match TRBD1. The CDR3 spans 15 residues. Germline values: CDR1 MDHEN, CDR2 SYDVKM. J was trimmed by 1 base and V by 3 bases; bases with no gene match: 6. The DNA for the CDR3 is TGTGCCAGCAGTTTCTTTCCAGGGGGTTCCTACGAGCAGTACTTC. This translates into CASSFFPGGSYEQYF.

The V gene is TRBV6-1, the J gene TRBJ2-3; 7 bases are a match to TRBD1. Germline V CDR1 and CDR2: MNHNS, SASEGT. This CDR3 has 13 residues. Trimming took 6 bases from V and 8 from J; bases not matched to a gene: 8. For the CDR3, the DNA is TGTGCCAGCAGGGAGGACAGGCTTTTTACGCAGTATTTT. This gives the protein CASREDRLFTQYF.

The rearrangement joins TRBV11-3 to TRBJ2-5; D perhaps matches TRBD2 (6 bases). CDR3 length equals 17 residues. The germline gives CDR1 SGHNT, CDR2 YENEEA. V lost 3 bases and J lost 4, with 21 bases in between. CDR3 coding DNA: TGTGCCAGCAGCTTGGGATTCCGGGACTGCCTGCGAGAGACCCAGTACTTC. This gives the protein CASSLGFRDCLRETQYF.

J is TRBJ2-7 and V is TRBV18; 9 nucleotides line up with TRBD1. Germline loops: CDR1 KGHSH, CDR2 LQKENI. This CDR3 spans 17 amino acids. The V gene end was trimmed by 8 bases and the J gene end by 3 bases; junction bases not matched to a gene: 17. DNA for the CDR3: TGTGCCAGCGCTTGGACAGGGGAAGGGGGTATTCGCTACGAGCAGTACTTC. The encoded protein is CASAWTGEGGIRYEQYF.

This chain connects TRBV28 to TRBJ1-6, with 8 nucleotides matching TRBD1. In germline, CDR1 is MDHEN, CDR2 SYDVKM. The J segment lost 10 bases and the V segment lost 1 base, leaving 3 bases of the junction unmatched. The CDR3 totals 14 residues. CDR3 sequence: CASSLLQGGSPLHF. In nucleotides, the CDR3 is TGTGCCAGCAGTTTATTACAGGGGGGATCACCCCTCCACTTT. The whole variable domain, remainder taken from reference TRBV28 and TRBJ1-6, is DVKVTQSSRYLVKRTGEKVFLECVQDMDHENMFWYRQDPGLGLRLIYFSYDVKMKEKGDIPEGYSVSREKKERFSLILESASTNQTSMYLCASSLLQGGSPLHFGNGTRLTVT.

The rearrangement joins TRBV20-1 to TRBJ1-5; D ambiguous. From germline, CDR1 is DFQATT and CDR2 SNEGSKA (reference sequence). Trimming shortened V by 5 bases and J by 6 bases, and 8 bases separated the two germline ends. The CDR3 contains 11 residues. CDR3 sequence: CSASYIQPQHF. CDR3 DNA sequence: TGCAGTGCTTCATACATTCAGCCCCAGCATTTT.

The count of this clone is one. J is TRBJ1-4 and V is TRBV28; tentative D call: TRBD1 (6 bases). The germline gives CDR1 MDHEN, CDR2 SYDVKM. The V gene lost 8 bases and the J gene lost 3 bases, with 16 bases spanning the gap. The CDR3 has 15 amino acids. The CDR3 bases are TGTGCCAGCCAACAGAGGGGGAGGGCTAATGAAAAACTGTTTTTT. Protein product: CASQQRGRANEKLFF.

This chain uses TRBV19 with TRBJ1-1, with TRBD1 identical over 10 bases. Germline assignment: CDR1 LNHDA and CDR2 SQIVND (reference sequence). The J segment lost 3 bases and the V segment lost 5 bases, leaving 3 bases of the junction unmatched. This CDR3 region has 14 residues. The CDR3, as DNA: TGTGCCAGTAGTCCGGGACAGGGGTACACTGAAGCTTTCTTT. Protein product: CASSPGQGYTEAFF.

The gene calls are TRBV6-1 and TRBJ1-6; 8 positions agree with TRBD1. This CDR3 has 15 amino acids. Germline loops: CDR1 MNHNS, CDR2 SASEGT. The trim removed 7 bases at V and 10 bases at J, leaving 12 bases unmatched. CDR3: CASIPRTGTLSPLHF. The CDR3 nucleotides are TGTGCCAGCATCCCAAGGACAGGGACTTTGTCACCCCTCCACTTT.

This clone was counted between two and nine times. The chain is built from TRBV6-5 and TRBJ1-5, with 7 bases lining up with TRBD1. Trimming removed 6 bases from V and 2 bases from J; junction bases left unmatched: 4. This CDR3 is built from 14 residues. Germline CDR1 reads MNHEY; CDR2 reads SVGAGI. The CDR3 loop reads CASRSTGGNQPQHF. The CDR3 coding sequence is TGTGCCAGCAGGTCCACAGGGGGCAATCAGCCCCAGCATTTT.

This clone was recorded once. The rearrangement joins TRBV7-8 to TRBJ1-2; TRBD1 matches at 9 bases. With V trimmed by 6 bases and J by 1 base, 9 bases remained unmatched. CDR1 is SGHVS and CDR2 is FQNEAQ in the germline V gene. The CDR3 runs to 16 residues. The CDR3 spells CASRGQGIQGNYGYTF. In nucleotides, the CDR3 is TGTGCCAGCAGAGGACAGGGGATACAGGGTAACTATGGCTACACCTTC.